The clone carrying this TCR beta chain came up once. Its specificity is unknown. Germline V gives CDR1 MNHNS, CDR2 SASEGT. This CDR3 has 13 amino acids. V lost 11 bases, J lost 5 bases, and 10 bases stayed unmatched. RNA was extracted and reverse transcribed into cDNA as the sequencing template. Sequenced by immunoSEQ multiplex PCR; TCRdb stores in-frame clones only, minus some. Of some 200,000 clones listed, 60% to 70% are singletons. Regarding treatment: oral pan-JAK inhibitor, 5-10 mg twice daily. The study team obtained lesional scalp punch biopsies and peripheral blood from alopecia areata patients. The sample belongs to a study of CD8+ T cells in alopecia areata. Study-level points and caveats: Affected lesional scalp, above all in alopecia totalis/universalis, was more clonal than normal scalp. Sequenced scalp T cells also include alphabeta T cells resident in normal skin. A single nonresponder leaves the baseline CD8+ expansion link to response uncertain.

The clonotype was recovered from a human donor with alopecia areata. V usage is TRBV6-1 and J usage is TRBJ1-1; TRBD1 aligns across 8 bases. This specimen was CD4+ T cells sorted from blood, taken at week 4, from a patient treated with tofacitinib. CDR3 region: CAGSQGARTEAFF. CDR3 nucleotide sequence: TGTGCCGGATCCCAGGGGGCGCGGACTGAAGCTTTCTTT.